Reported below is one TCR beta chain. Its antigen remains unknown. The data originate from a study of somatic mutations in cytotoxic T cells in rheumatoid arthritis. Assay: immunoSEQ multiplex PCR; the TCRdb copy retains only in-frame clones and omits some. Here the sample spans about 4,700 clones, 65% to 85% being singletons. General study points: The study found CD8+ clonality increased with age in rheumatoid arthritis patients, not healthy controls. Over 20% of CD8+ cells belonged to the largest CD8+ clone in about an eighth of the roughly 60 patients.

The sequence was collected from a man in his 70s with rheumatoid arthritis. The sequencing input was CD8+ T cells sorted from blood.

The CDR3 loop is CASSLHRGPNQPQHF. The CDR3 DNA reads as TGTGCCAGCAGCTTGCACAGGGGCCCCAATCAGCCCCAGCATTTT. The chain combines TRBV27 with TRBJ1-5; 7 nucleotides line up with TRBD1. Germline V lookup: CDR1 MNHEY, CDR2 SMNVEV (reference sequence). Germline trimming cut 6 bases from V and 3 bases from J; bases unmatched to any gene: 8. CDR3 length: 15 amino acids.